The 24 T cell receptor beta chains given below trace back to one sample, sequenced in a study of graft-versus-host responses after intestinal transplantation (dated by TCRdb to about 2021). Library construction relied on the immunoSEQ multiplex PCR assay. Entries here come from immuneACCESS through TCRdb and include only in-frame sequences with V and J called. Some clones fail to appear in such tables; in the studies checked, an unresolved V gene covers under half of the shortfall, and the cause of the remainder is unknown. In this sample the table shows about 98,000 clones, roughly 82% of which occur a single time. The top ten hold over 1.3% of the sample. The sample consisted of PBMCs, taken 255 days after intestinal transplant. All receptors come from a human patient who received an intestinal transplant, so some T cells may come from the graft donor.

The chain recombines TRBV4-1 with TRBJ1-2; TRBD1 agrees at 8 bases. The V segment lost 4 bases and the J segment 8 bases; nucleotides outside the gene matches: 6. This CDR3 is 13 amino acids long. Germline-derived CDR1 and CDR2 are MGHRA and YSYEKL. In nucleotides, the CDR3 is TGCGCCAGCAGCCGGATGACAGGGGACGGCTACACCTTC. Translating it yields CASSRMTGDGYTF.

The rearrangement joins TRBV19 to TRBJ1-2, with D hard to call. V lost 2 bases and J lost 4, with 11 bases in between. The CDR3 runs 14 residues. Germline V lookup: CDR1 LNHDA, CDR2 SQIVND (reference sequence). CDR3 region: CASSIQASGYGYTF. The CDR3 coding sequence is TGTGCCAGTAGTATACAGGCCAGCGGCTATGGCTACACCTTC.

The gene calls are TRBV2 and TRBJ2-5; TRBD1 aligns across 8 bases. The CDR3 contains 15 residues. The junction had 5 bases not matched to a gene; V was cut back by 4 bases and J by 1 base. In germline, CDR1 is SNHLY, CDR2 FYNNEI. The CDR3 here is CASSAGTGLQETQYF. CDR3 DNA: TGTGCCAGCAGTGCGGGGACAGGACTCCAAGAGACCCAGTACTTC. The whole variable domain, remainder taken from reference TRBV2 and TRBJ2-5, is EPEVTQTPSHQVTQMGQEVILRCVPISNHLYFYWYRQILGQKVEFLVSFYNNEISEKSEIFDDQFSVERPDGSNFTLKIRSTKLEDSAMYFCASSAGTGLQETQYFGPGTRLLVL.

This CDR3 reads CAIDRVEAFF. The CDR3 DNA sequence: TGTGCCATAGACAGGGTTGAAGCTTTCTTT. The V call is TRBV7-9, the J call TRBJ1-1; 7 nucleotides align to TRBD1. The V segment lost 10 bases and the J segment 7 bases; nucleotides outside the gene matches: 3. In germline, CDR1 is SEHNR, CDR2 FQNEAQ (reference sequence). The CDR3 is 10 residues long.

This sequence joins TRBV27 and TRBJ2-7, with D perhaps matching TRBD2 (7 bases). V lost 9 bases and J 0 bases, leaving 12 bases between the germline ends. The CDR3 contains 13 residues. Germline V gene data show CDR1 as MNHEY and CDR2 as SMNVEV (reference sequence). The CDR3 loop is CAREGGCSYEQYF. The CDR3 DNA reads as TGTGCCAGAGAGGGGGGGTGCTCCTACGAGCAGTACTTC.

V gene TRBV30 combines with J gene TRBJ1-2; 7 bases match TRBD1. V dropped 0 bases and J dropped 0; count of bases not matched to a gene: 13. CDR1 GTSNPN and CDR2 SVGIG come from the germline V gene (reference sequence). CDR3 length equals 18 residues. The CDR3 is CAWSVPGQTTRPNYGYTF. CDR3 in DNA: TGTGCCTGGAGTGTACCGGGACAGACCACCCGTCCTAACTATGGCTACACCTTC.

The V call is TRBV6-5, the J call TRBJ2-1, with TRBD1 matching over 9 bases. Germline V gene data show CDR1 as MNHEY and CDR2 as SVGAGI. V lost 6 bases and J lost 2; bases outside the gene matches: 5. This CDR3 has 15 residues. The CDR3 DNA reads TGTGCCAGCAGGAATACAGGGGGCCCCTACAATGAGCAGTTCTTC. Its translation is CASRNTGGPYNEQFF.

V is TRBV18 and J is TRBJ1-5, with TRBD1 as a possible D gene (6 bases). From germline, CDR1 is KGHSH and CDR2 LQKENI. V lost 6 bases and J 4 bases, leaving 10 bases between the germline ends. The CDR3 extends over 13 amino acids. CDR3 region: CASSPGQNQPQHF. CDR3 sequence (DNA): TGTGCCAGCTCTCCCGGACAGAATCAGCCCCAGCATTTT. The complete variable domain, with remaining parts taken from reference TRBV18 and TRBJ1-5, reads NAGVMQNPRHLVRRRGQEARLRCSPMKGHSHVYWYRQLPEEGLKFMVYLQKENIIDESGMPKERFSAEFPKEGPSILRIQQVVRGDSAAYFCASSPGQNQPQHFGDGTRLSIL.

The genes are TRBV6-5 and TRBJ1-5; no clear D gene. CDR1 is MNHEY and CDR2 is SVGAGI in the germline V gene. The CDR3 length is 15 residues. The V end lost 2 bases, the J end lost 3 bases, and 11 bases lay between the germline ends. CDR3 DNA: TGTGCCAGCAGTTACCTGAGAGGAGACAATCAGCCCCAGCATTTT. Translated, it gives CASSYLRGDNQPQHF.

The V and J genes are TRBV5-6 and TRBJ1-2, with D possibly being TRBD1 (6 bases). Trimming stripped 5 bases from V and 1 base from J, with 9 bases between. CDR1 is SGHDT, CDR2 YYEEEE, per germline. This CDR3 is built from 13 residues. As DNA, the CDR3 is TGTGCCAGCAGTCAGGACAGTAACTATGGCTACACCTTC. Its translation: CASSQDSNYGYTF.

The rearrangement uses TRBV9 and TRBJ2-1, with unresolved D. The CDR3 is 15 amino acids. Trimming took 0 bases from V and 2 from J, leaving 9 bases between them. CDR1 SGDLS and CDR2 YYNGEE come from the germline V gene. CDR3 in DNA: TGTGCCAGCAGCGTAGACGTCCCCCCCTACAATGAGCAGTTCTTC. Its translation: CASSVDVPPYNEQFF.

This chain links TRBV15 with TRBJ2-7, with D possibly TRBD2 on 7 matching bases. Trimming took off 1 base at V and 4 bases at J, with 17 bases between the two ends. Germline-derived CDR1 and CDR2 are LNHNV and YYDKDF (reference sequence). The length of the CDR3 is 16 residues. CDR3 protein: CATSRGGAGVPYEQYF. The CDR3 coding sequence is TGTGCCACCAGCAGAGGGGGGGCGGGAGTCCCTTACGAGCAGTACTTC.

V usage is TRBV6-1 and J usage is TRBJ2-5; TRBD2 matches at 10 bases. Germline loops: CDR1 MNHNS, CDR2 SASEGT. J gave up 7 bases and V 2 bases, and 10 bases lay outside the gene matches. CDR3 length equals 16 residues. Written as DNA, the CDR3 is TGTGCCAGCAGTGAAACGGCTAGCGGGGGCCGGGGGACCCAGTACTTC. Protein product: CASSETASGGRGTQYF.

The chain couples TRBV6-1 to TRBJ1-4; 7 bases are a match to TRBD1. The germline CDR1 and CDR2 sequences are MNHNS and SASEGT. J lost 5 bases, V lost 2 bases, and 2 bases had no gene match. CDR3 length: 14 amino acids. For the CDR3, the DNA is TGTGCCAGCAGTGAAACAGGGGAAAATGAAAAACTGTTTTTT. This sequence encodes CASSETGENEKLFF.

The rearrangement links TRBV11-2 to TRBJ2-7, with D unclear. The V end was cut by 4 bases, the J end by 6 bases, with 13 bases between. The germline V gene encodes CDR1 SGHAT and CDR2 FQNNGV. CDR3 length equals 13 residues. The CDR3 reads CASSSTPQAEQYF. CDR3 nucleotide sequence: TGTGCCAGCAGCTCGACCCCTCAGGCCGAGCAGTACTTC.

This sequence joins TRBV20-1 and TRBJ2-3; no definite D call. Deletions cut 3 bases from V and 4 bases from J, with 5 bases between. The length of the CDR3 is 11 residues. CDR1 and CDR2 from the germline V gene are DFQATT and SNEGSKA (reference sequence). The CDR3 DNA is TGCAGTGCTAGTATGTCAGATACGCAGTATTTT. Translating gives CSASMSDTQYF.

The V and J genes are TRBV4-1 and TRBJ2-5, with D uncertain. CDR1 and CDR2 from the germline V gene are MGHRA and YSYEKL. The CDR3 consists of 13 residues. Trimming cost V 2 bases and J 4 bases, with 8 bases left between them. CDR3 region: CASSQLMGETQYF. The CDR3 DNA reads TGCGCCAGCAGCCAATTAATGGGAGAGACCCAGTACTTC.

The rearrangement joins TRBV10-3 to TRBJ2-5; 9 positions match TRBD2. With 9 bases clipped from V and 2 bases from J, the junction kept 7 bases outside the gene matches. Germline CDR1 reads ENHRY; CDR2 reads SYGVKD. The CDR3 has 14 amino acids. Here the CDR3 reads CAIAAGGLQETQYF. CDR3 nucleotide sequence: TGTGCCATAGCCGCGGGGGGGCTTCAAGAGACCCAGTACTTC.

V and J are TRBV11-2 and TRBJ2-6; 7 bases agree with TRBD1. After removal of 5 bases from V and 3 bases from J, the junction contained 7 bases not matched to a gene. The CDR3 contains 16 residues. Per germline, CDR1 SGHAT and CDR2 FQNNGV. CDR3 residues: CASSNRQGSGANVLTF. The CDR3 nucleotides read TGTGCCAGCAGCAATAGACAGGGAAGTGGGGCCAACGTCCTGACTTTC. Full variable domain (remainder filled in from reference TRBV11-2 and TRBJ2-6): EAGVAQSPRYKIIEKRQSVAFWCNPISGHATLYWYQQILGQGPKLLIQFQNNGVVDDSQLPKDRFSAERLKGVDSTLKIQPAKLEDSAVYLCASSNRQGSGANVLTFGAGSRLTVL.

The chain uses TRBV7-2 and TRBJ2-7; maybe TRBD2 (6 bases). The V and J ends lost 5 bases and 4 bases respectively, with 12 bases between them. There are 13 residues in the CDR3. The germline V gene has CDR1 SGHTA and CDR2 FQGNSA. CDR3 in DNA: TGTGCCAGCAGCGACAGCGGGTTTTACGAGCAGTACTTC. Its protein is CASSDSGFYEQYF.

Only one count was recorded for this clone. This chain links TRBV2 with TRBJ2-7, with D possibly matching TRBD1 (5 bases). CDR3 length: 11 residues. Germline loops: CDR1 SNHLY, CDR2 FYNNEI. Trimming cost V 8 bases and J 0 bases, with 5 bases left between them. Here the CDR3 DNA reads TGTGCCAGCGACAGCTCCTACGAGCAGTACTTC. Its protein is CASDSSYEQYF.

This clone was picked up one time. The chain has TRBV28 and TRBJ2-3; the match to TRBD1 covers 9 bases. V was clipped by 6 bases and J by 0 bases; unmatched bases: 13. The length of the CDR3 is 18 residues. Germline values: CDR1 MDHEN, CDR2 SYDVKM. The CDR3 loop is CASSQRGGTGISTDTQYF. In DNA form, the CDR3 reads TGTGCCAGCAGCCAACGAGGTGGGACAGGGATCAGCACAGATACGCAGTATTTT.

This clone was counted a single time. V is TRBV9 and J is TRBJ2-1; D is unresolved. CDR3 size: 14 residues. Trimming took 0 bases from V and 7 from J, leaving 11 bases between them. Germline V gene data show CDR1 as SGDLS and CDR2 as YYNGEE. DNA for the CDR3: TGTGCCAGCAGCGTAGACGTCTATCTTAATGAGCAGTTCTTC. Protein sequence: CASSVDVYLNEQFF.

This rearrangement joins TRBV7-8 to TRBJ1-5; 8 nucleotides align to TRBD1. Germline values: CDR1 SGHVS, CDR2 FQNEAQ. The CDR3 consists of 16 residues. V shed 5 bases and J 1 base; nucleotides not matched to a gene: 7. CDR3 amino acids: CASSPLNRGSNQPQHF. CDR3 nucleotide sequence: TGTGCCAGCAGCCCCTTGAACAGGGGGAGCAATCAGCCCCAGCATTTT.